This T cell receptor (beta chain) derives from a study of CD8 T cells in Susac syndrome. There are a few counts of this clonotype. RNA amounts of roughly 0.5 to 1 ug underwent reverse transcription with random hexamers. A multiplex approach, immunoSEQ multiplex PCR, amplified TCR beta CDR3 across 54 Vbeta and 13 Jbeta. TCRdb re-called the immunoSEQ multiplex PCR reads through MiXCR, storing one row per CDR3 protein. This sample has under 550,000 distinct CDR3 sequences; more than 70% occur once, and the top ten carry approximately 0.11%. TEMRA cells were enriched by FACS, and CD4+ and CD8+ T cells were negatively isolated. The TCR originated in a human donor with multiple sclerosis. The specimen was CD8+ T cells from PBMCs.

Here the CDR3 reads CASSSRDRGYEQYF. The CDR3, as DNA: TGTGCCAGCAGTTCCCGGGACAGGGGCTACGAGCAGTACTTC. The chain recombines TRBV28 with TRBJ2-7; TRBD1 agrees at 10 bases. Trimming cost V 4 bases and J 3 bases; bases outside gene matches: 3. There are 14 residues in the CDR3. Germline V lookup: CDR1 MDHEN, CDR2 SYDVKM.